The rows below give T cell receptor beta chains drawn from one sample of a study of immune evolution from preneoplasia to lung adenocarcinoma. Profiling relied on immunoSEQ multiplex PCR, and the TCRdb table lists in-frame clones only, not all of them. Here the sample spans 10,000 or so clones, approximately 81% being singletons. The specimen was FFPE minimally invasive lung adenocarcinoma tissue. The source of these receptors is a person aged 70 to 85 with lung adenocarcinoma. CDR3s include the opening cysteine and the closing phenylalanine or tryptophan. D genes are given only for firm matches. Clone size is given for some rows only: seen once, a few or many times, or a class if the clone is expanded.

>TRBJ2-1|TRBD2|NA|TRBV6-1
CASRRTSLNNEQFF
TGTGCCAGCAGAAGGACTAGCTTAAACAATGAGCAGTTCTTC
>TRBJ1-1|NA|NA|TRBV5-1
CASTLAPGNTEAFF
TGCGCCAGCACCTTGGCCCCAGGGAACACTGAAGCTTTCTTT
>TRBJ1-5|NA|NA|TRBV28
CASSLSYSNQPQHF
TGTGCCAGCAGTTTAAGTTATAGCAATCAGCCCCAGCATTTT
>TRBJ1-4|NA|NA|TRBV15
CATQGPNEKLFF
TGTGCCACTCAGGGGCCTAATGAAAAACTGTTTTTT
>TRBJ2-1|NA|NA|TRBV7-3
CASSPDSGTDNEQFF
TGTGCCAGCAGCCCCGACTCCGGGACGGACAATGAGCAGTTCTTC
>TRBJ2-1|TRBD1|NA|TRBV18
CASSARDSHYNEQFF
TGTGCCAGCTCAGCCCGGGACAGCCACTACAATGAGCAGTTCTTC
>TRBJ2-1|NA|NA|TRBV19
CASSFIDNEQFF
TGTGCCAGTAGTTTCATTGACAATGAGCAGTTCTTC
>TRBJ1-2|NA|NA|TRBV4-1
CASSQVMRTAKDSYGYTF
TGCGCCAGCAGCCAAGTAATGAGGACAGCAAAGGACTCCTATGGCTACACCTTC
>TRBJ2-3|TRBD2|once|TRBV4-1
CASSPRTSGGADTQYF
TGCGCCAGCAGCCCCCGGACTAGCGGGGGTGCAGATACGCAGTATTTT
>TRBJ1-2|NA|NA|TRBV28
CASSLTAWDYGYTF
TGTGCCAGCAGTTTAACGGCTTGGGACTATGGCTACACCTTC
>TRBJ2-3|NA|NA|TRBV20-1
CSAAPWDTQYF
TGCAGTGCTGCCCCCTGGGATACGCAGTATTTT
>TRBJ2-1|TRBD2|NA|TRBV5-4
CASSYLAGGSNEQFF
TGTGCCAGCAGCTACTTAGCGGGAGGGTCCAATGAGCAGTTCTTC
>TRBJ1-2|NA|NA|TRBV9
CASSPGLDNYGYTF
TGTGCCAGCAGCCCCGGACTAGATAACTATGGCTACACCTTC
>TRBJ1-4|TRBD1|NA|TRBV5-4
CASSLGQGVNEKLFF
TGTGCCAGCAGCTTGGGACAGGGCGTTAATGAAAAACTGTTTTTT
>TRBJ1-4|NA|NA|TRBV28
CASSSPSGEKLFF
TGTGCCAGCAGTTCCCCTTCGGGGGAAAAACTGTTTTTT
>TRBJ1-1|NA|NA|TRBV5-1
CASSMGRIMNTEAFF
TGCGCCAGCAGCATGGGACGGATTATGAACACTGAAGCTTTCTTT
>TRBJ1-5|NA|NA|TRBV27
CASSSYGGSNQPQHF
TGTGCCAGCAGTTCGTACGGGGGTAGCAATCAGCCCCAGCATTTT
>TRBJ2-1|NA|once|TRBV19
CASSAKGVEQFF
TGTGCCAGTAGTGCAAAGGGGGTTGAGCAGTTCTTC
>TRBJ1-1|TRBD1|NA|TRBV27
CASSMTGREAFF
TGTGCCAGCAGTATGACAGGGCGGGAAGCTTTCTTT
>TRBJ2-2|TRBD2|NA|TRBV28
CASSFQTGGAGELFF
TGTGCCAGCAGTTTCCAAACGGGGGGGGCCGGGGAGCTGTTTTTT
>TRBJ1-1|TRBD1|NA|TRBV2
CASRDRGEAFF
TGTGCCAGCAGGGACAGGGGGGAAGCTTTCTTT
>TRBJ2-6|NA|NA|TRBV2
CASSLASGANVLTF
TGTGCCAGCAGCCTGGCCTCTGGGGCCAACGTCCTGACTTTC
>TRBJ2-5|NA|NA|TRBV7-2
CASSVLGPVTETQYF
TGTGCCAGCAGCGTCCTGGGACCGGTCACGGAGACCCAGTACTTC
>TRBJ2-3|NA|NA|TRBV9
CASSVVKGLADTQYF
TGTGCCAGCAGCGTGGTAAAAGGGCTGGCAGATACGCAGTATTTT
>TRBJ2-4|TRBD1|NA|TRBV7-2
CASSLSQDRDIQYF
TGTGCCAGCAGCTTAAGTCAGGACAGGGACATTCAGTACTTC